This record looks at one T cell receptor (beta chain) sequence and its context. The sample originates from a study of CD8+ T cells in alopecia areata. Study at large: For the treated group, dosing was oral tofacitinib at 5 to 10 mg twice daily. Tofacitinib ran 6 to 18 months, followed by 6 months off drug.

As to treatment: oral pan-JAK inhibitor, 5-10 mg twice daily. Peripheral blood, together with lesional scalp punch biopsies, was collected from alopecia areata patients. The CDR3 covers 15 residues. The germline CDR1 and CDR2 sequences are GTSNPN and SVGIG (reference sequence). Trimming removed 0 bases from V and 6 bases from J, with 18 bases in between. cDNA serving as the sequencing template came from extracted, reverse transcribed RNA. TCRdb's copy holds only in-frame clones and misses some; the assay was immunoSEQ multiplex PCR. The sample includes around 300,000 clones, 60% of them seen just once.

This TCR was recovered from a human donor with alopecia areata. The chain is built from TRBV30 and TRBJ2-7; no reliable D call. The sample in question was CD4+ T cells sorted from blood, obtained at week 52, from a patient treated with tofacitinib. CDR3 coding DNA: TGTGCCTGGAGTGTACTCGTCGGCCGGGCGGCCGAGCAGTACTTC. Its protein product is CAWSVLVGRAAEQYF.